One sample yielded the 21 T cell receptor beta chains listed below, sequenced in a study of cytomegalovirus exposure and HLA in healthy donors (dated 2017 in TCRdb). The library was made by the immunoSEQ multiplex PCR assay. For the multiplex PCR, a mixture combining 60 forward primers for TCR Vbeta segments and 13 reverse primers for TCR Jbeta segments was used. TCRdb took this table from immuneACCESS and kept in-frame rearrangements with V and J called. Such tables lack part of the clones; where checked against another copy, unresolved V genes explain under half of the gap, and the rest is unexplained. Here the sample has over 100,000 clones; 78% occur a single time. 1.4% to 1.5% of the sample lies in the top ten. Input material: PBMCs. Receptors were obtained from a female donor in good health and CMV-seronegative.

The rearrangement links TRBV19 to TRBJ1-6, with D possibly matching TRBD1 (6 bases). Trimming took off 4 bases at V and 7 bases at J, with 11 bases between the two ends. The CDR3 sequence is 14 residues long. The germline V gene encodes CDR1 LNHDA and CDR2 SQIVND (reference sequence). Here the CDR3 DNA reads TGTGCCAGTAGTAGGCAGGGGCGGAATTCACCCCTCCACTTT. The encoded protein is CASSRQGRNSPLHF.

This clone has a single count. V and J are TRBV7-3 and TRBJ2-2, with 8 bases lining up with TRBD2. This CDR3 has 15 amino acids. CDR1 SGHTA and CDR2 FQGTGA come from the germline V gene. After removal of 6 bases from V and 6 bases from J, the junction contained 9 bases not matched to a gene. The CDR3 region has the DNA TGTGCCAGCAGTTTACGACTAGCGACGGCCGGGGAGCTGTTTTTT. It is translated as CASSLRLATAGELFF.

The chain is built from TRBV27 and TRBJ2-3; D is perhaps TRBD1 (6 bases). V gave up 5 bases and J gave up 2 bases, with 17 bases separating them. In germline, CDR1 is MNHEY, CDR2 SMNVEV (reference sequence). There are 16 residues in the CDR3. CDR3 region: CASSRLTGSHTDTQYF. The CDR3 coding sequence is TGTGCCAGCAGTCGACTAACAGGGTCCCACACAGATACGCAGTATTTT.

The chain combines TRBV9 with TRBJ2-5; 8 bases match TRBD2. Germline V gene data show CDR1 as SGDLS and CDR2 as YYNGEE. With V trimmed by 0 bases and J by 2 bases, 3 bases remained unmatched. The CDR3 sequence is 15 residues long. The CDR3 DNA reads as TGTGCCAGCAGCGTAGAACTAGCGGATCAAGAGACCCAGTACTTC. This translates into CASSVELADQETQYF.

This clone appeared a few times. The chain joins TRBV14 to TRBJ2-1, with D unresolved. The germline gives CDR1 SGHDN, CDR2 FVKESK. Trimming took 8 bases from V and 4 from J, leaving 12 bases between them. The CDR3 is 13 amino acids. The CDR3 spells CASGSQVYNEQFF. The CDR3 DNA is TGTGCCAGCGGCTCCCAGGTTTACAATGAGCAGTTCTTC.

This rearrangement joins TRBV13 to TRBJ2-3, with a weak D call TRBD1 (6 bases). The V gene's germline CDR1 is PRHDT and CDR2 FYEKMQ (reference sequence). The V end lost 5 bases, the J end lost 6 bases, and 15 bases lay between the germline ends. The CDR3 is 14 amino acids. This chain's CDR3 is CASSPTTGSDTQYF. The CDR3 DNA reads TGTGCCAGCAGCCCGACCACAGGGTCGGATACGCAGTATTTT.

The CDR3 here is CASSFRSWKGGSYEQYF. The CDR3 DNA reads TGTGCCAGCAGTTTCAGGTCGTGGAAAGGAGGCTCCTACGAGCAGTACTTC. V is TRBV28 and J is TRBJ2-7, with D possibly being TRBD2 (5 bases). The CDR3 spans 17 residues. Germline CDR1 reads MDHEN; CDR2 reads SYDVKM. V dropped 3 bases and J dropped 0 bases, with 18 bases sitting between them.

The V and J genes are TRBV5-4 and TRBJ2-2; 10 nucleotides align to TRBD2. Germline CDR1 is SGHNT and CDR2 is YYREEE (reference sequence). Trimming at V came to 4 bases and at J to 4 bases, leaving 10 bases not matched to a gene. The CDR3 runs 17 residues. CDR3 nucleotide sequence: TGTGCCAGCAGCAAGGCAGCGGGAGGGCCGGGCACCGGGGAGCTGTTTTTT. Amino acids: CASSKAAGGPGTGELFF. Filled out from reference TRBV5-4 and TRBJ2-2, the complete variable domain reads ETGVTQSPTHLIKTRGQQVTLRCSSQSGHNTVSWYQQALGQGPQFIFQYYREEENGRGNFPPRFSGLQFPNYSSELNVNALELDDSALYLCASSKAAGGPGTGELFFGEGSRLTVL.

V usage is TRBV27 and J usage is TRBJ2-1, with D possibly being TRBD2 (6 bases). Germline V gene data show CDR1 as MNHEY and CDR2 as SMNVEV (reference sequence). CDR3 size: 15 residues. Trimming shortened V by 2 bases and J by 0 bases, and 8 bases separated the two germline ends. CDR3 sequence (DNA): TGTGCCAGCAGTTTAACGACTAGCTCCTACAATGAGCAGTTCTTC. Its protein product is CASSLTTSSYNEQFF.

The V gene is TRBV7-8, the J gene TRBJ2-7; the D gene is possibly TRBD2 (6 bases). Germline assignment: CDR1 SGHVS and CDR2 FQNEAQ. The V and J ends lost 1 base and 2 bases respectively, with 12 bases between them. The CDR3 loop spans 15 amino acids. The CDR3 sequence is CASSLVDGGTYEQYF. For the CDR3, the DNA is TGTGCCAGCAGCTTAGTGGATGGCGGGACCTACGAGCAGTACTTC.

V usage is TRBV27 and J usage is TRBJ2-5; tentatively, D is TRBD1 (5 bases). The V end was cut by 6 bases, the J end by 6 bases, with 14 bases between. Per the germline V gene, CDR1 is MNHEY and CDR2 is SMNVEV (reference sequence). CDR3 size: 13 residues. The CDR3 bases are TGTGCCAGCAGAACAGGACCTCGGAAGACCCAGTACTTC. Amino acids: CASRTGPRKTQYF.

The chain uses TRBV20-1 and TRBJ2-1, with unresolved D. The V gene lost 6 bases and the J gene lost 7 bases, with 10 bases spanning the gap. In germline, CDR1 is DFQATT, CDR2 SNEGSKA (reference sequence). This CDR3 is 11 amino acids long. CDR3 bases: TGCAGTGCGTTTAGTCGGAATGAGCAGTTCTTC. It is translated as CSAFSRNEQFF.

This clone was seen more than once but under ten times. Here the CDR3 DNA reads TGCGCCAGCAGCCAAGAAGCTACTTCTGGGGCCAACGTCCTGACTTTC. It codes for CASSQEATSGANVLTF. This chain links TRBV4-3 with TRBJ2-6; D gene ambiguous. The CDR3 length is 16 residues. Germline values: CDR1 LGHNA, CDR2 YSLEER. Between the trimmed V and J ends, which lost 0 bases and 1 base, there was a span of 7 bases.

The chain links TRBV18 to TRBJ2-7; D perhaps matches TRBD1 (5 bases). CDR3 length: 13 residues. Looked up from germline, CDR1 is KGHSH and CDR2 is LQKENI. The germline V and J ends were trimmed by 3 bases and 7 bases, with 13 bases remaining between them. This chain's CDR3 is CASSPQGTGEQYF. CDR3 DNA sequence: TGTGCCAGCTCACCGCAGGGAACTGGTGAGCAGTACTTC.

The rearrangement joins TRBV13 to TRBJ2-1; 7 bases fit TRBD1. CDR1 is PRHDT, CDR2 FYEKMQ, per germline (reference sequence). Germline trimming cut 3 bases from V and 9 bases from J; bases unmatched to any gene: 5. The CDR3 runs 13 residues. The CDR3 is CASSFWDSLEQFF. CDR3 sequence (DNA): TGTGCCAGCAGCTTTTGGGACAGCCTTGAGCAGTTCTTC.

The chain combines TRBV7-2 with TRBJ2-5; D is perhaps TRBD2 (5 bases). The CDR3 is made up of 14 amino acids. The V and J ends lost 2 bases and 1 base respectively, with 8 bases between them. Germline assignment: CDR1 SGHTA and CDR2 FQGNSA. CDR3 residues: CASSLRAVQETQYF. In DNA, the CDR3 is TGTGCCAGCAGCTTACGAGCGGTCCAAGAGACCCAGTACTTC.

Here the CDR3 reads CASRRETGDTEAFF. CDR3 coding DNA: TGCGCCAGCAGGCGAGAGACAGGGGACACTGAAGCTTTCTTT. This chain joins TRBV5-1 and TRBJ1-1; 8 nucleotides match TRBD1. Germline values: CDR1 SGHRS, CDR2 YFSETQ. The CDR3 has 14 residues. Unmatched junction bases numbered 6, after V lost 5 bases and J lost 3 bases.

This sequence joins TRBV7-2 and TRBJ2-7; perhaps TRBD2 as D (6 bases). The V gene lost 5 bases and the J gene lost 2 bases, with 13 bases spanning the gap. CDR3 length equals 14 residues. The V gene's germline CDR1 is SGHTA and CDR2 FQGNSA. DNA for the CDR3: TGTGCCAGCAGCACCCCGGGACTTCCCTACGAGCAGTACTTC. Protein sequence: CASSTPGLPYEQYF.

V gene TRBV4-1 combines with J gene TRBJ1-3, with D hard to call. Trimming took 1 base from V and 2 from J, leaving 3 bases between them. CDR1 MGHRA and CDR2 YSYEKL come from the germline V gene. This CDR3 contains 13 residues. The CDR3 DNA reads as TGCGCCAGCAGCCAAGGTACTGGAAACACCATATATTTT. It translates to CASSQGTGNTIYF.

CDR3 protein: CASSPSGQGSTDTQYF. For the CDR3, the DNA is TGTGCCAGCAGCCCCTCGGGACAGGGGAGCACAGATACGCAGTATTTT. The J gene is TRBJ2-3, the V gene TRBV7-9; 10 bases align to TRBD1. The CDR3 extends over 16 amino acids. Germline-derived CDR1 and CDR2 are SEHNR and FQNEAQ (reference sequence). The trim removed 5 bases at V and 0 bases at J, leaving 5 bases unmatched.

The J gene is TRBJ2-7, the V gene TRBV30; 8 nucleotides line up with TRBD1. In germline, CDR1 is GTSNPN, CDR2 SVGIG (reference sequence). CDR3 length: 14 amino acids. Trimming removed 7 bases from V and 3 bases from J; junction bases left unmatched: 11. CDR3 in amino acids: CASGRSTGGYEQYF. As DNA, the CDR3 is TGTGCCTCCGGGCGGAGCACAGGGGGCTACGAGCAGTACTTC.